Below are 30 T cell receptor beta chains sequenced from a single sample in a study of T cell responses to AZD1222 COVID-19 vaccine. Measured with immunoSEQ multiplex PCR; TCRdb has only the in-frame clones, and not every one. The sample holds over 75,000 clones, 75% to 90% seen once. The starting material was peripheral blood, obtained 28 days after the second AZD1222 dose. These receptors came from an adult who received the AZD1222 COVID-19 vaccine.

The genes are TRBV6-4 and TRBJ2-3; D is undetermined. The CDR3 contains 16 residues. Germline CDR1 reads MRHNA; CDR2 reads SNTAGT. The V and J ends lost 3 bases and 0 bases respectively, with 13 bases between them. The CDR3 bases are TGTGCCAGCAGTGAAATTGGTTTCCCTAGCACAGATACGCAGTATTTT. Translation gives CASSEIGFPSTDTQYF.

The chain carries TRBV3-1 (or the pseudogene TRBV3-2) and TRBJ1-1, with a possible D match to TRBD1 (5 bases). CDR1 is LGHDT and CDR2 is YNNKEL in the germline V gene (reference sequence). The V end was cut by 4 bases, the J end by 8 bases, with 14 bases between. This CDR3 is built from 13 residues. The CDR3 region is CASSLLQEKEAFF. CDR3 nucleotide sequence: TGTGCCAGCAGCCTTCTACAGGAGAAGGAAGCTTTCTTT.

This clone was recorded only once. The chain combines TRBV3-1 (or the pseudogene TRBV3-2) with TRBJ2-5; perhaps TRBD2 as D (6 bases). The germline V and J ends were trimmed by 0 bases and 5 bases, with 16 bases remaining between them. The V gene's germline CDR1 is LGHDT and CDR2 YNNKEL (reference sequence). The CDR3 covers 16 residues. In nucleotides, the CDR3 is TGTGCCAGCAGCCAAGATGAAAGGAGGGTGGGGGAGACCCAGTACTTC. This codes for CASSQDERRVGETQYF.

The V call is TRBV27, the J call TRBJ1-6, with a possible D match to TRBD1 (6 bases). This CDR3 has 16 residues. Between the trimmed V and J ends, which lost 2 bases and 5 bases, there was a span of 13 bases. Germline assignment: CDR1 MNHEY and CDR2 SMNVEV (reference sequence). CDR3 nucleotide sequence: TGTGCCAGCAGTTTAAGGGGCGACAGGAATAATTCACCCCTCCACTTT. This encodes CASSLRGDRNNSPLHF.

The gene calls are TRBV19 and TRBJ2-1, with 14 bases matching TRBD2. Germline trimming cut 7 bases from V and 11 bases from J; bases unmatched to any gene: 13. Germline V lookup: CDR1 LNHDA, CDR2 SQIVND (reference sequence). The CDR3 totals 16 residues. The CDR3 loop reads CASTNLGLAGGYQQFF. As DNA, the CDR3 is TGTGCCAGTACCAACCTCGGACTAGCGGGGGGATATCAGCAGTTCTTC.

The chain carries TRBV5-1 and TRBJ2-5, with no clear D. V lost 0 bases to trimming and J lost 3 bases, with 3 bases between them. The CDR3 has 12 residues. Germline CDR1 SGHRS, CDR2 YFSETQ. The CDR3 DNA reads TGCGCCAGCAGCTTGGAAGAAGAGACCCAGTACTTC. Amino acid sequence: CASSLEEETQYF.

The chain is built from TRBV6-6 and TRBJ2-2; D is unclear. The V gene lost 5 bases and the J gene lost 7 bases, with 14 bases spanning the gap. CDR3 length: 14 residues. Per germline, CDR1 MNHNY and CDR2 SVGAGI (reference sequence). In nucleotides, the CDR3 is TGTGCCAGCAGTCCCGGAGAGGTTATCGGGGAGCTGTTTTTT. This gives the protein CASSPGEVIGELFF.

J is TRBJ2-3 and V is TRBV5-1, with 10 bases that match TRBD1. Losses at the gene ends were 4 bases for V and 2 bases for J; bases not matched to a gene: 4. The CDR3 covers 15 residues. The germline gives CDR1 SGHRS, CDR2 YFSETQ. In nucleotides, the CDR3 is TGCGCCAGCAGCCGACAGGGGGCCTTCACAGATACGCAGTATTTT. Protein sequence: CASSRQGAFTDTQYF.

This chain links TRBV20-1 with TRBJ2-7; 7 bases are shared with TRBD2. The junction had 9 bases not matched to a gene; V was cut back by 3 bases and J by 7 bases. This CDR3 is 13 amino acids long. Germline-derived CDR1 and CDR2 are DFQATT and SNEGSKA (reference sequence). CDR3 region: CSASGDYLGEQYF. CDR3 DNA: TGCAGTGCTAGTGGGGACTACCTCGGGGAGCAGTACTTC.

The chain links TRBV5-1 to TRBJ1-1; no clear D. The CDR3 runs to 16 residues. Trimming shortened V by 0 bases and J by 2 bases, and 14 bases separated the two germline ends. Germline V gene data show CDR1 as SGHRS and CDR2 as YFSETQ. For the CDR3, the DNA is TGCGCCAGCAGCTTGGCCCTACGAAGGCCCAACACTGAAGCTTTCTTT. It specifies CASSLALRRPNTEAFF.

The V and J genes are TRBV11-2 and TRBJ1-3, with D perhaps TRBD1 (6 bases). V lost 0 bases and J 0 bases, leaving 12 bases between the germline ends. Germline V gene lookup returns CDR1 SGHAT and CDR2 FQNNGV. The CDR3 length is 17 residues. Here the CDR3 DNA reads TGTGCCAGCAGCTTAGATCGGGGACAAACCTCTGGAAACACCATATATTTT. Amino acid sequence: CASSLDRGQTSGNTIYF.

The chain uses TRBV6-6 and TRBJ1-1; a weak D match, TRBD1 (5 bases). The CDR3 has 14 amino acids. Germline V gene sequence: CDR1 MNHNY, CDR2 SVGAGI (reference sequence). Trimming cost V 7 bases and J 4 bases, with 16 bases left between them. The CDR3 DNA follows: TGTGCCAGCAATCCCAGGGCGTACGGCACTGAAGCTTTCTTT. Protein: CASNPRAYGTEAFF.

V usage is TRBV7-8 and J usage is TRBJ2-7, with D perhaps matching TRBD1 (6 bases). Germline V lookup: CDR1 SGHVS, CDR2 FQNEAQ. The V end lost 4 bases, the J end lost 1 base, and 8 bases lay between the germline ends. The CDR3 sequence is 13 residues long. The CDR3 DNA follows: TGTGCCAGCAGCTGGGACATTTCCTACGAGCAGTACTTC. The encoded protein is CASSWDISYEQYF. The whole variable domain, remainder taken from reference TRBV7-8 and TRBJ2-7, is GAGVSQSPRYKVAKRGQDVALRCDPISGHVSLFWYQQALGQGPEFLTYFQNEAQLDKSGLPSDRFFAERPEGSVSTLKIQRTQQEDSAVYLCASSWDISYEQYFGPGTRLTVT.

The chain couples TRBV27 to TRBJ1-6; 7 bases map to TRBD1. Germline values: CDR1 MNHEY, CDR2 SMNVEV (reference sequence). The junction had 9 bases not matched to a gene; V was cut back by 4 bases and J by 0 bases. The CDR3 loop spans 18 amino acids. Here the CDR3 reads CASSYNRGEGSYNSPLHF. As DNA, the CDR3 is TGTGCCAGCAGTTACAACAGGGGAGAGGGCTCCTATAATTCACCCCTCCACTTT.

This sequence joins TRBV18 and TRBJ2-3; no reliable D call. The CDR3 loop spans 13 amino acids. Between the trimmed V and J ends, which lost 3 bases and 0 bases, there was a span of 4 bases. In germline, CDR1 is KGHSH, CDR2 LQKENI. For the CDR3, the DNA is TGTGCCAGCTCACCGATGAGCACAGATACGCAGTATTTT. Translated: CASSPMSTDTQYF.

V is TRBV7-4 and J is TRBJ1-3; 8 bases map to TRBD1. The germline gives CDR1 SGHVT, CDR2 SQSDAQ. V trimming: 2 bases; J trimming: 2 bases; junction bases outside the gene matches: 14. The CDR3 extends over 19 amino acids. The CDR3 here is CASSLQGAAAPAPGNTIYF. DNA for the CDR3: TGTGCCAGCAGCTTACAGGGGGCAGCTGCCCCTGCCCCTGGAAACACCATATATTTT.

The chain employs TRBV10-3 and TRBJ2-7, with 8 bases lining up with TRBD1. This CDR3 has 16 residues. The J segment lost 2 bases and the V segment lost 7 bases, leaving 13 bases of the junction unmatched. Germline V CDR1 and CDR2: ENHRY, SYGVKD. The CDR3 here is CAIKPREGQGTYEQYF. The CDR3 nucleotides are TGTGCCATCAAGCCCAGAGAAGGACAGGGAACCTACGAGCAGTACTTC.

V is TRBV7-9 and J is TRBJ2-7; D is ambiguous. The ends were cut back, 1 base at V and 3 bases at J, with 13 bases in the middle. The CDR3 length is 15 residues. CDR1 is SEHNR, CDR2 FQNEAQ, per germline (reference sequence). The CDR3 sequence is CASSLEVAGIYEQYF. The DNA for the CDR3 is TGTGCCAGCAGCTTAGAGGTCGCAGGTATCTACGAGCAGTACTTC.

The genes are TRBV14 and TRBJ1-3; tentatively, D is TRBD1 (6 bases). Germline CDR1 reads SGHDN; CDR2 reads FVKESK. V shed 3 bases and J shed 0 bases, with 9 bases lying between them. This CDR3 is 15 amino acids long. The CDR3 DNA is TGTGCCAGCAGCCAGACAGGCTACTCTGGAAACACCATATATTTT. It is translated as CASSQTGYSGNTIYF.

The rearrangement links TRBV4-2 to TRBJ1-6, with D possibly matching TRBD1 (5 bases). Germline lookup yields CDR1 LGHNA and CDR2 YNFKEQ. The V end was cut by 1 base, the J end by 8 bases, with 12 bases between. The CDR3 is 15 amino acids. CDR3 sequence (DNA): TGTGCCAGCAGCCAAGCAGCAGGGTTTGATTCACCCCTCCACTTT. Protein sequence: CASSQAAGFDSPLHF.

This rearrangement joins TRBV10-1 to TRBJ1-5; D is unclear. The germline V gene encodes CDR1 WNHNN and CDR2 SYGVQD (reference sequence). V lost 4 bases and J lost 2, with 6 bases in between. The CDR3 runs to 13 residues. CDR3 loop: CASSVGGNQPQHF. The CDR3 coding sequence is TGCGCCAGCAGTGTTGGGGGCAATCAGCCCCAGCATTTT.

The chain employs TRBV2 and TRBJ2-7; 10 bases are shared with TRBD1. The CDR3 length is 14 residues. Germline-derived CDR1 and CDR2 are SNHLY and FYNNEI. With V trimmed by 6 bases and J by 2 bases, 4 bases remained unmatched. The CDR3 is CASRQTGGPYEQYF. The DNA for the CDR3 is TGTGCCAGCAGGCAGACAGGGGGCCCCTACGAGCAGTACTTC.

The CDR3 protein is CSVYRAGYNEQFF. The CDR3 bases are TGCAGCGTGTATAGGGCGGGATACAATGAGCAGTTCTTC. The chain combines TRBV29-1 with TRBJ2-1; tentative D call: TRBD2 (6 bases). CDR1 SQVTM and CDR2 ANQGSEA come from the germline V gene. V lost 6 bases, J lost 4 bases, and 13 bases lay in between. The CDR3 is made up of 13 amino acids.

The chain is built from TRBV3-1 (or the pseudogene TRBV3-2) and TRBJ2-6; no definite D call. The V gene lost 0 bases and the J gene lost 1 base, with 7 bases spanning the gap. This CDR3 has 16 residues. CDR1 and CDR2 from the germline V gene are LGHDT and YNNKEL (reference sequence). DNA for the CDR3: TGTGCCAGCAGCCAAGATGGCACTTCTGGGGCCAACGTCCTGACTTTC. Its translation: CASSQDGTSGANVLTF.

V is TRBV9 and J is TRBJ2-1, with TRBD2 matching 9 bases. The CDR3 runs 15 residues. V shed 4 bases, J shed 5 bases, and the junction held 7 bases outside the gene matches. Germline CDR1 and CDR2: SGDLS and YYNGEE. The CDR3 DNA reads TGTGCCAGCAGCCCCCCCCGCGGGGGGGACAATGAGCAGTTCTTC. It is translated as CASSPPRGGDNEQFF.

V gene TRBV10-3 combines with J gene TRBJ1-2; D not resolved. V lost 3 bases to trimming and J lost 1 base, with 15 bases between them. In germline, CDR1 is ENHRY, CDR2 SYGVKD. The CDR3 runs to 16 residues. The CDR3 bases are TGTGCCATCAGTGAACAGCGGAGCACTTTTAACTATGGCTACACCTTC. Translated, it gives CAISEQRSTFNYGYTF.

The V and J genes are TRBV6-5 and TRBJ1-2; D might be TRBD1 (5 bases). Trimming took off 8 bases at V and 1 base at J, with 8 bases between the two ends. The CDR3 has 12 residues. Germline loops: CDR1 MNHEY, CDR2 SVGAGI. The CDR3 DNA sequence: TGTGCCAGCGGAAGGGGTAACTATGGCTACACCTTC. It yields the protein CASGRGNYGYTF.

The rearrangement joins TRBV2 to TRBJ1-2; 9 nucleotides line up with TRBD1. CDR1 is SNHLY, CDR2 FYNNEI, per germline. The J segment lost 2 bases and the V segment lost 6 bases, leaving 7 bases of the junction unmatched. The length of the CDR3 is 15 residues. The CDR3 DNA follows: TGTGCCAGCAGAGCTGGGACAGGGATAAACTATGGCTACACCTTC. Its translation is CASRAGTGINYGYTF.

The chain joins TRBV30 to TRBJ2-7, with a weak D call TRBD1 (8 bases). This CDR3 region has 14 residues. The V end lost 0 bases, the J end lost 3 bases, and 12 bases lay between the germline ends. Germline lookup yields CDR1 GTSNPN and CDR2 SVGIG (reference sequence). CDR3 residues: CAWSVQGGLYEQYF. The CDR3 region has the DNA TGTGCCTGGAGTGTACAGGGGGGGCTCTACGAGCAGTACTTC.

The genes are TRBV21-1 and TRBJ1-2. TRBV21-1 is shown as a pseudogene. The CDR3 length is 16 residues. In nucleotides, the CDR3 is TGTGCCAGCAGCAAAGACCGGGACTCTAAATGGCATGGCTACACCTTC. It translates to CASSKDRDSKWHGYTF.